Below, 20 T cell receptor beta chains from the same sample are listed, as sequenced in a study of T-cell reconstitution after alpha-beta-depleted transplantation in children. The TCRbeta library incorporated unique molecular identifiers. TCRdb re-called the PCR reads with MiXCR, one entry per CDR3 protein. The top ten clones hold around 38% of a sample with 300,000 to 400,000 distinct CDR3 sequences, roughly 17% of them seen once. The sample was PBMCs, mostly from graft donor cells, taken 360 days after TCRalphabeta/CD19-depleted stem cell transplant. These receptors originate from a male patient between 2 and 9 years old who had a stem cell transplant for acute lymphoblastic leukemia, so the T cells may come from the graft donor.

This clonotype occurred many times. The J gene is TRBJ2-1, the V gene TRBV4-1; TRBD2 aligns across 11 bases. The length of the CDR3 is 16 residues. V dropped 3 bases and J dropped 8; count of bases not matched to a gene: 9. CDR1 is MGHRA, CDR2 YSYEKL, per germline. The CDR3 sequence: CASSQGGLAVGYEQFF. CDR3 DNA sequence: TGCGCCAGCAGCCAGGGGGGACTAGCGGTGGGCTATGAGCAGTTCTTC.

This clonotype was observed a few times. The chain carries TRBV5-6 and TRBJ1-6; perhaps TRBD1 as D (5 bases). The V gene's germline CDR1 is SGHDT and CDR2 YYEEEE. This CDR3 contains 17 residues. The V gene lost 5 bases and the J gene lost 7 bases, with 22 bases spanning the gap. The CDR3 DNA follows: TGTGCCAGCAGTCCCCGTTGGACCGGGACGGAGAATTCACCCCTCCACTTT. This gives the protein CASSPRWTGTENSPLHF.

This chain joins TRBV6-5 and TRBJ2-7; 8 bases are shared with TRBD1. This CDR3 is 15 amino acids long. Germline values: CDR1 MNHEY, CDR2 SVGAGI. The junction had 7 bases not matched to a gene; V was cut back by 0 bases and J by 6 bases. In DNA, the CDR3 is TGTGCCAGCAGTTACTCCCCGGGACAGGCCACCGAGCAGTACTTC. It is translated as CASSYSPGQATEQYF.

The table lists this clonotype with a few counts. This chain connects TRBV7-8 to TRBJ1-6; maybe TRBD1 (6 bases). Germline-derived CDR1 and CDR2 are SGHVS and FQNEAQ. The length of the CDR3 is 13 residues. V was clipped by 5 bases and J by 8 bases, with 10 bases between them. In DNA, the CDR3 is TGTGCCAGCAGCCCTAGGACAGATTCACCCCTCCACTTT. Its protein is CASSPRTDSPLHF.

The genes are TRBV7-9 and TRBJ2-2; D unresolved. V lost 5 bases and J 6 bases, leaving 13 bases between the germline ends. The CDR3 covers 14 residues. The germline CDR1 and CDR2 sequences are SEHNR and FQNEAQ (reference sequence). This chain's CDR3 is CASSRSDLPGELFF. The CDR3 DNA follows: TGTGCCAGCAGCCGCTCGGACCTCCCCGGGGAGCTGTTTTTT.

In its sample, this clonotype was seen many times. The chain carries TRBV4-1 and TRBJ2-2; possibly TRBD2 for D (7 bases). The length of the CDR3 is 18 residues. The germline gives CDR1 MGHRA, CDR2 YSYEKL. With 1 base removed from V and 3 bases from J, the gap between germline ends came to 18 bases. The CDR3 here is CASSQGGRRGGYTGELFF. Written as DNA, the CDR3 is TGCGCCAGCAGCCAAGGCGGTCGAAGGGGGGGTTACACCGGGGAGCTGTTTTTT.

The rearrangement links TRBV20-1 to TRBJ2-1; maybe TRBD1 (6 bases). Germline V CDR1 and CDR2: DFQATT, SNEGSKA (reference sequence). Between the trimmed V and J ends, which lost 6 bases and 5 bases, there was a span of 14 bases. The CDR3 is 13 residues long. Written as DNA, the CDR3 is TGCAGTGCCCGTAGGACAGCTAACAATGAGCAGTTCTTC. It translates to CSARRTANNEQFF.

V usage is TRBV12-3 or TRBV12-4 and J usage is TRBJ1-1, with D perhaps matching TRBD1 (6 bases). The V gene lost 6 bases and the J gene lost 2 bases, with 13 bases spanning the gap. CDR3 length: 14 residues. CDR3 sequence reads: CASRQGSPNTEAFF. In nucleotides, the CDR3 is TGTGCCAGCAGACAGGGATCCCCTAACACTGAAGCTTTCTTT.

At least ten counts were recorded for this clonotype. The rearrangement links TRBV28 to TRBJ2-1, with D possibly TRBD2 on 5 matching bases. Germline CDR1 MDHEN, CDR2 SYDVKM. V was shortened by 5 bases and J by 6 bases, with 17 bases between the two germline ends. The CDR3 length is 15 residues. The CDR3 DNA follows: TGTGCCAGCAGTCCAATCCCGGACTTCGGCAATGAGCAGTTCTTC. It specifies CASSPIPDFGNEQFF. Together with reference TRBV28 and TRBJ2-1, the CDR3 gives the full variable domain: DVKVTQSSRYLVKRTGEKVFLECVQDMDHENMFWYRQDPGLGLRLIYFSYDVKMKEKGDIPEGYSVSREKKERFSLILESASTNQTSMYLCASSPIPDFGNEQFFGPGTRLTVL.

This clonotype was picked up one time. V is TRBV7-2 and J is TRBJ2-5; perhaps TRBD1 as D (5 bases). Germline V gene sequence: CDR1 SGHTA, CDR2 FQGNSA. V lost 3 bases to trimming and J lost 2 bases, with 10 bases between them. The CDR3 runs to 14 residues. The CDR3 sequence: CASSFLRQQETQYF. DNA of the CDR3: TGTGCCAGCAGCTTCCTTCGACAGCAAGAGACCCAGTACTTC.

Only one count was recorded for this clonotype. As the CDR3 is not closed by the conserved phenylalanine or tryptophan, this likely results from a read error. The V and J genes are TRBV11-2 and TRBJ1-4; D unresolved. The CDR3 has 14 amino acids. V gave up 5 bases and J gave up 8 bases, with 15 bases separating them. Germline values: CDR1 SGHAT, CDR2 FQNNGV. The CDR3: CASSPWSSGEKLFV. The CDR3 DNA sequence: TGTGCCAGCAGCCCTTGGAGTTCTGGGGAAAAACTGTTTGTT.

This clonotype was found many times. CDR3 protein: CSASLRLAGVTDTQYF. CDR3 sequence (DNA): TGCAGTGCTAGCCTTAGACTAGCGGGAGTTACAGATACGCAGTATTTT. J is TRBJ2-3 and V is TRBV20-1, with 12 bases fitting TRBD2. CDR1 is DFQATT and CDR2 is SNEGSKA in the germline V gene (reference sequence). Trimming cost V 3 bases and J 3 bases; bases outside gene matches: 7. The CDR3 extends over 16 amino acids.

The J gene is TRBJ2-5, the V gene TRBV20-1, with no clear D. The CDR3 sequence is 15 residues long. Per germline, CDR1 DFQATT and CDR2 SNEGSKA (reference sequence). V lost 1 base, J lost 0 bases, and 12 bases lay in between. CDR3 DNA sequence: TGCAGTGCTAGAGGGGCCACACAGAACCAAGAGACCCAGTACTTC. It encodes CSARGATQNQETQYF.

The chain has TRBV7-8 and TRBJ2-5; a possible D gene is TRBD2 (6 bases). Germline CDR1 and CDR2: SGHVS and FQNEAQ. The V gene lost 0 bases and the J gene lost 6 bases, with 17 bases spanning the gap. This CDR3 has 16 residues. In nucleotides, the CDR3 is TGTGCCAGCAGCTTAGCGGACGCGGAGGGCCTGAAGACCCAGTACTTC. Translating it yields CASSLADAEGLKTQYF.

This clonotype was found a few times. This chain links TRBV20-1 with TRBJ2-1, with D maybe TRBD1 (6 bases). Trimming pared 6 bases from V and 0 bases from J, leaving 18 bases between. In germline, CDR1 is DFQATT, CDR2 SNEGSKA (reference sequence). The CDR3 covers 16 residues. CDR3 coding DNA: TGCAGTGCCCGACTGGGACAAGGGGGCTCCTACAATGAGCAGTTCTTC. Its translation: CSARLGQGGSYNEQFF.

This clonotype was seen more than once but under ten times. V is TRBV4-3 and J is TRBJ1-2, with no clear D. The V end was cut by 1 base, the J end by 2 bases, with 11 bases between. Germline values: CDR1 LGHNA, CDR2 YSLEER. The CDR3 runs to 15 residues. DNA of the CDR3: TGCGCCAGCAGCCAAGCGGCGGGCGGCAACTATGGCTACACCTTC. As protein: CASSQAAGGNYGYTF.

This clonotype was seen only a few times. The gene calls are TRBV11-1 and TRBJ2-1, with no clear D. Germline CDR1 reads SGHAT; CDR2 reads FQDESV (reference sequence). The CDR3 length is 16 residues. With 1 base removed from V and 4 bases from J, the gap between germline ends came to 14 bases. DNA of the CDR3: TGTGCCAGCAGCTTAGAAGGCCAACAATCATACAATGAGCAGTTCTTC. This encodes CASSLEGQQSYNEQFF. Full variable domain (outside the CDR3, taken from reference TRBV11-1 and TRBJ2-1): EAEVAQSPRYKITEKSQAVAFWCDPISGHATLYWYRQILGQGPELLVQFQDESVVDDSQLPKDRFSAERLKGVDSTLKIQPAELGDSAMYLCASSLEGQQSYNEQFFGPGTRLTVL.

This chain joins TRBV29-1 and TRBJ2-3; D perhaps matches TRBD2 (6 bases). V lost 6 bases to trimming and J lost 6 bases, with 19 bases between them. Germline assignment: CDR1 SQVTM and CDR2 ANQGSEA. The CDR3 is 14 residues long. The DNA for the CDR3 is TGCAGCGTCGAACTACTAGCCTTGGTGGATACGCAGTATTTT. Its translation: CSVELLALVDTQYF.

This chain links TRBV7-8 with TRBJ2-2, with 12 bases aligning to TRBD2. CDR3 length equals 16 residues. Germline lookup yields CDR1 SGHVS and CDR2 FQNEAQ. Germline trimming cut 3 bases from V and 5 bases from J; bases unmatched to any gene: 4. DNA of the CDR3: TGTGCCAGCAGCTTCGTCGGGACTAGCGGGACCGGGGAGCTGTTTTTT. This sequence encodes CASSFVGTSGTGELFF.

The chain joins TRBV11-3 to TRBJ2-2, with 10 bases that match TRBD2. The CDR3 sequence is 16 residues long. Looked up from germline, CDR1 is SGHNT and CDR2 is YENEEA. Trimming removed 4 bases from V and 5 bases from J; junction bases left unmatched: 7. CDR3 protein: CASSSPSGSYTGELFF. The CDR3 bases are TGTGCCAGCAGCTCACCTAGCGGGAGCTATACCGGGGAGCTGTTTTTT.